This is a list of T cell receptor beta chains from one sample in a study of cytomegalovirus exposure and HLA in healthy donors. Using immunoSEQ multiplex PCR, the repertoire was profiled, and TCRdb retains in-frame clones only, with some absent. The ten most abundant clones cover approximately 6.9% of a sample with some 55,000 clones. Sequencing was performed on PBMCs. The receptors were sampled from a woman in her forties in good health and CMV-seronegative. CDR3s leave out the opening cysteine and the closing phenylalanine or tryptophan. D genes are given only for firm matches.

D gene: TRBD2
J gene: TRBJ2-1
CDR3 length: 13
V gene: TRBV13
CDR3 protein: ASSLEVAGNNEQF

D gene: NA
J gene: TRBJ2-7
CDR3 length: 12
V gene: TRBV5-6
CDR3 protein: ASSLDVISYEQY

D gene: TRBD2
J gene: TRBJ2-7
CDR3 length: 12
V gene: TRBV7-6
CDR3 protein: ASSLGLADYEQY

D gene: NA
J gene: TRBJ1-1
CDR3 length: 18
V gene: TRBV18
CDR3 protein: ASSPLHLVASGGGNTEAF

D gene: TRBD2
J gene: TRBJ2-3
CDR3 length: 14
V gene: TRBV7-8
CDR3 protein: ASSFGGGTNTDTQY

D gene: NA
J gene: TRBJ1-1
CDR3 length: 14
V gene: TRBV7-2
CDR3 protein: ASSLAATITGTEAF

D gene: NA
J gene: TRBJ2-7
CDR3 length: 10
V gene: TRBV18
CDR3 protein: ASSQLEDEQY

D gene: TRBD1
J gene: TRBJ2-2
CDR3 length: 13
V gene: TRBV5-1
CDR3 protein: ASSFDRADTGELF

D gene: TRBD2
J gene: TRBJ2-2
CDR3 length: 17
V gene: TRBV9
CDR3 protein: ASSERGLAGVPDTGELF

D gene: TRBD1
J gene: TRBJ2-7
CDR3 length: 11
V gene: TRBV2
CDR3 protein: ASSKDRDLEQY

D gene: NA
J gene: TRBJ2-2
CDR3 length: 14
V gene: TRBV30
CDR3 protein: AWSPPPRANTGELF

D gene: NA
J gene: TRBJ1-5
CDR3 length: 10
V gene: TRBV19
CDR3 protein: ASSILYQPQH

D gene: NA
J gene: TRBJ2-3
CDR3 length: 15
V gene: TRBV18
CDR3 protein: ASSPPGSGGQADTQY

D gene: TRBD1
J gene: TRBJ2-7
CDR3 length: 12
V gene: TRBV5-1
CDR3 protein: ASRGGQGAGEQY

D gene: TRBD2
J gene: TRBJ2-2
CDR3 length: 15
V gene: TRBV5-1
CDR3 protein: ASSLRLAGGNTGELF

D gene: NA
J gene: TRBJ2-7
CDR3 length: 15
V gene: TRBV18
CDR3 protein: ASSPLLSGDSYHEQY

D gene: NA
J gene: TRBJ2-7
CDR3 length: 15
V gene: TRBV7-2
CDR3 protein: ASSTGPFASGGREQY

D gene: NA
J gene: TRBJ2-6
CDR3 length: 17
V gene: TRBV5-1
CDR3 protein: ASSEGGGPTSSGANVLT

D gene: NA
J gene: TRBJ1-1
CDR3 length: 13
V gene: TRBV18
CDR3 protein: ASSPDSRVNTEAF

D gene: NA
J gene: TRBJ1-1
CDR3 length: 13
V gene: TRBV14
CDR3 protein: ASSLQSGMNTEAF